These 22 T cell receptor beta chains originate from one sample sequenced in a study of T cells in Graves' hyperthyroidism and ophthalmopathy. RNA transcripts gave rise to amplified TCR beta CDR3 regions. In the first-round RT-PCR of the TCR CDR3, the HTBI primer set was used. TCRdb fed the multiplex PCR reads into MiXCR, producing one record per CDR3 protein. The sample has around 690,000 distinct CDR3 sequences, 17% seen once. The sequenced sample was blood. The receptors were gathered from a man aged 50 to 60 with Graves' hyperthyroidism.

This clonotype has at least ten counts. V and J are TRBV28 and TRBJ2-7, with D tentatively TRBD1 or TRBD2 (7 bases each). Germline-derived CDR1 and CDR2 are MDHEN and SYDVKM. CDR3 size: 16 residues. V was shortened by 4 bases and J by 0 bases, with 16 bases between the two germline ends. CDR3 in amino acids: CASSSPGGGVSYEQYF. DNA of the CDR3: TGTGCCAGCAGTTCCCCAGGGGGGGGGGTCTCCTACGAGCAGTACTTC.

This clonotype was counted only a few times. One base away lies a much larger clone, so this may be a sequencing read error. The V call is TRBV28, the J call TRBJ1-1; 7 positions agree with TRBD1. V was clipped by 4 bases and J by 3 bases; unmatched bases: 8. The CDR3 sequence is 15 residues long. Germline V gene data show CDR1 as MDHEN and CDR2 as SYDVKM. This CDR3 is CASSSCNRGYTEAFF. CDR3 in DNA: TGTGCCAGCAGTTCATGCAACAGGGGCTACACTGAAGCTTTCTTT.

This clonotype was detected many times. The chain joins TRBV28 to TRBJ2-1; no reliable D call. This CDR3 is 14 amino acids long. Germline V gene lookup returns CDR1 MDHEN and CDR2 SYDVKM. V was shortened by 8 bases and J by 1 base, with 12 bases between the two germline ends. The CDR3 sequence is CASLTGVSYNEQFF. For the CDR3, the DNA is TGTGCCAGCCTTACGGGTGTTTCCTACAATGAGCAGTTCTTC.

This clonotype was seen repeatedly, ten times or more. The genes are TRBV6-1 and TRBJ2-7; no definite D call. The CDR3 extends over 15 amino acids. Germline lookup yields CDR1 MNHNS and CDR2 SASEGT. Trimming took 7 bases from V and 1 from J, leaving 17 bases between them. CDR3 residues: CASITDIEHSYEQYF. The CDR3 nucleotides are TGTGCCAGCATAACTGACATCGAGCATTCCTACGAGCAGTACTTC.

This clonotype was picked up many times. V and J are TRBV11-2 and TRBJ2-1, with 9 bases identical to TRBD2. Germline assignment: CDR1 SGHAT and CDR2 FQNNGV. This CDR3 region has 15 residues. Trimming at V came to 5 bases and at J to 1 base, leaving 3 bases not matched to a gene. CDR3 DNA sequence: TGTGCCAGCAGCGTAGCGGGGGCATCCTACAATGAGCAGTTCTTC. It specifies CASSVAGASYNEQFF. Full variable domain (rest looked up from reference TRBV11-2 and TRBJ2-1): EAGVAQSPRYKIIEKRQSVAFWCNPISGHATLYWYQQILGQGPKLLIQFQNNGVVDDSQLPKDRFSAERLKGVDSTLKIQPAKLEDSAVYLCASSVAGASYNEQFFGPGTRLTVL.

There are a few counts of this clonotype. CDR3 in amino acids: CASSIKGRVEAFF. The CDR3 nucleotides are TGTGCCAGTAGTATAAAGGGCAGGGTTGAAGCTTTCTTT. V gene TRBV19 combines with J gene TRBJ1-1, with D possibly being TRBD1 (5 bases). The ends were cut back, 2 bases at V and 7 bases at J, with 11 bases in the middle. The CDR3 covers 13 residues. Germline V gives CDR1 LNHDA, CDR2 SQIVND (reference sequence).

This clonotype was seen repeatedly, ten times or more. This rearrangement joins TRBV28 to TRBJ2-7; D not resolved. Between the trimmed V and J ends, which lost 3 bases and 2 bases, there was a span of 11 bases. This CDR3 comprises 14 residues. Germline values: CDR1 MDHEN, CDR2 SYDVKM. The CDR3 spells CASSFHGSTYEQYF. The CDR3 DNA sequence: TGTGCCAGCAGTTTTCACGGCAGTACCTACGAGCAGTACTTC.

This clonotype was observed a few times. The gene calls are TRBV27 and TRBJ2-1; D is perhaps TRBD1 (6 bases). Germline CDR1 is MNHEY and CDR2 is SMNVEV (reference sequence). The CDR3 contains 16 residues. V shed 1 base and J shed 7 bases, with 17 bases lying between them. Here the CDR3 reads CASSLLRGSSHNEQFF. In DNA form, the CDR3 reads TGTGCCAGCAGTTTATTGAGGGGGAGCTCGCATAATGAGCAGTTCTTC.

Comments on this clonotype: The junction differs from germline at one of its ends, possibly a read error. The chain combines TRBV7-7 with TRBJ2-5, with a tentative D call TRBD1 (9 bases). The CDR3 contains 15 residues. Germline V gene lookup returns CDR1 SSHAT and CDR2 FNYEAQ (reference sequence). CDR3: CASSLAGTGKETQYF. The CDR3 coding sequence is TGTGCTAGCAGCTTAGCGGGGACAGGGAAAGAGACCCAGTACTTC.

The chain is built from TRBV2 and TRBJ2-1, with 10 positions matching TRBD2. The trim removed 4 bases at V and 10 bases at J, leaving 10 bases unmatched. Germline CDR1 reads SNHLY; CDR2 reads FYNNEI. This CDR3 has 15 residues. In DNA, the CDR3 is TGTGCCAGCAGTGGGCGAGCGGGGGGGGGAAAAGAGCAGTTCTTC. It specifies CASSGRAGGGKEQFF.

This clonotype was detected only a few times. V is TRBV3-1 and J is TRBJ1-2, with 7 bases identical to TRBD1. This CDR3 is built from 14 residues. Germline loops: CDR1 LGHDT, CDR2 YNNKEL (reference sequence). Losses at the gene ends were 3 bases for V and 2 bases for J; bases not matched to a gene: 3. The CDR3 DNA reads TGTGCCAGCAGCCAGGAGGACAGGAACTATGGCTACACCTTC. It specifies CASSQEDRNYGYTF.

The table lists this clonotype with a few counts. The CDR3 region has the DNA TGTGCCAGCAGTCAACTAGCGTTCGCCTACGAGCAGTACTTC. Translating it yields CASSQLAFAYEQYF. This chain uses TRBV28 with TRBJ2-7, with 7 bases matching TRBD2. This CDR3 spans 14 amino acids. V gave up 5 bases and J gave up 2 bases; unmatched junction bases: 6. Germline V gene sequence: CDR1 MDHEN, CDR2 SYDVKM.

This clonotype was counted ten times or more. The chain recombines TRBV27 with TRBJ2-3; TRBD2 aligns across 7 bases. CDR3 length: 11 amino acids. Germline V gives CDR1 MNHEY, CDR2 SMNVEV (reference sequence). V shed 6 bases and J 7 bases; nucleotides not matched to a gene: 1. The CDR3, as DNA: TGTGCCAGCAGGGGAGGGTATACGCAGTATTTT. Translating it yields CASRGGYTQYF.

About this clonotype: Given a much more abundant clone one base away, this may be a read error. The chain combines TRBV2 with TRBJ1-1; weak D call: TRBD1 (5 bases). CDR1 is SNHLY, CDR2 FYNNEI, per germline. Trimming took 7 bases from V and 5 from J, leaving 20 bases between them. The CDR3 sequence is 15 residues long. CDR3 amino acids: CASNRRGRGGTEAFF. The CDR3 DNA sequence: TGTGCCAGCAATCGTCGGGGACGGGGTGGTACTGAAGCTTTCTTT.

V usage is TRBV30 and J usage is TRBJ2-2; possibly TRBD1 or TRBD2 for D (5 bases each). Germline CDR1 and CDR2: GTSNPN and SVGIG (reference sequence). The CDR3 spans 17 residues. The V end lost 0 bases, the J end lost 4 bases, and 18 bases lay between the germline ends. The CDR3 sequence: CAWSVRGPGFSTGELFF. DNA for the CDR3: TGTGCCTGGAGTGTAAGGGGACCGGGTTTTAGCACCGGGGAGCTGTTTTTT.

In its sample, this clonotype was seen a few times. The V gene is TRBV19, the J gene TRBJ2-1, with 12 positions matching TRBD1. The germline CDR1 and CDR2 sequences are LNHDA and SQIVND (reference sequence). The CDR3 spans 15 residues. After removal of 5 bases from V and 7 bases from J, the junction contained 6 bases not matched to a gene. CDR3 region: CASSAGTGGINEQFF. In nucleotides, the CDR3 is TGTGCCAGTAGTGCGGGGACAGGGGGCATAAATGAGCAGTTCTTC.

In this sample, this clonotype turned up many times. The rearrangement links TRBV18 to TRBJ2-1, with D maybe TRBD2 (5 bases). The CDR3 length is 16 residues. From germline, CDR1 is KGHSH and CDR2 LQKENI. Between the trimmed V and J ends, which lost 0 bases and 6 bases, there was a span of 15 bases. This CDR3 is CASSPPLALLANEQFF. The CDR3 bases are TGTGCCAGCTCACCACCGCTAGCCCTCTTGGCCAATGAGCAGTTCTTC.

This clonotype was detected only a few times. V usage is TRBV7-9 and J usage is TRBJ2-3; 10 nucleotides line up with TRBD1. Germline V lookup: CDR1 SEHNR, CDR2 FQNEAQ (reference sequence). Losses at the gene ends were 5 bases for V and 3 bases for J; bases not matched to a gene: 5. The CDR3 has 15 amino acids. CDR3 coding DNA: TGTGCCAGCAGCGCGGACAGGGGGGAAACAGATACGCAGTATTTT. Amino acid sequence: CASSADRGETDTQYF.

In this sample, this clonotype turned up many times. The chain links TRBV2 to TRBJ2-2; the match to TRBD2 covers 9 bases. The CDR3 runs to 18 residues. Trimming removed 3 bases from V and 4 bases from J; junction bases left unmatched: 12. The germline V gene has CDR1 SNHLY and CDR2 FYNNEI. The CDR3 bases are TGTGCCAGCAGTGATCCCGGTAGCGGGAGTTTGGGCACCGGGGAGCTGTTTTTT. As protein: CASSDPGSGSLGTGELFF.

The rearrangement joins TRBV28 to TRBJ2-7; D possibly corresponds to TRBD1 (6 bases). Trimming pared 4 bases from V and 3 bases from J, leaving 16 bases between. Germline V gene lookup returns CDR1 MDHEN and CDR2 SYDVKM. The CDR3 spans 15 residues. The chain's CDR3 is CASSSQRGTLYEQYF. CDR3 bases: TGTGCCAGCAGTTCCCAGAGGGGGACCCTCTACGAGCAGTACTTC.

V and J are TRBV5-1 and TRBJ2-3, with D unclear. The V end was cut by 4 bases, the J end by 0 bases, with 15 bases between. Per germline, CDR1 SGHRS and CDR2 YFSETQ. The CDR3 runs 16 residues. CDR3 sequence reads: CASSPITATSTDTQYF. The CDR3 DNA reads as TGCGCCAGCAGCCCGATAACTGCAACTAGCACAGATACGCAGTATTTT.

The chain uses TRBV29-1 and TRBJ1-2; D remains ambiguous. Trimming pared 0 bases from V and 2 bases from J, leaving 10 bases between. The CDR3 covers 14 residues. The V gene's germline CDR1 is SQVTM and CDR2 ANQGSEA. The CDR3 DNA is TGCAGCGTTGAAGATCCCACTGGGAACTATGGCTACACCTTC. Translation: CSVEDPTGNYGYTF.